This is a list of T cell receptor beta chains from one sample in a study of cytomegalovirus exposure and HLA in healthy donors. Data came from immunoSEQ multiplex PCR; TCRdb stores just in-frame clones and leaves some out. The sample includes 55,000 to 75,000 clones. The sample comprised PBMCs. These TCRs come from a male donor in good health and CMV-seronegative. Both conserved end residues are part of each CDR3. D genes are given only for firm matches.

TRBJ2-5 | TRBD1 | TRBV29-1 | TGCAGCGCCGGACAGGGGTCGGAGACCCAGTACTTC | CSAGQGSETQYF
TRBJ2-6 | . | TRBV9 | TGTGCCAGCAGCGTAGATCCAGGCCTCTCTGGGGCCAACGTCCTGACTTTC | CASSVDPGLSGANVLTF
TRBJ2-5 | . | TRBV4-1 | TGCGCCAGCAGCCTTACCGCCGCGCAAGAGACCCAGTACTTC | CASSLTAAQETQYF
TRBJ1-1 | . | TRBV19 | TGTGCCAGTAGTTCGAGAGACAGGGAAGCTTTCTTT | CASSSRDREAFF
TRBJ2-6 | TRBD1 | TRBV7-2 | TGTGCCAGCACTCCAGGGAGGCAGGGGGCGTTGGGGGCCAACGTCCTGACTTTC | CASTPGRQGALGANVLTF
TRBJ1-1 | . | TRBV28 | TGTGCCAGCAGTTTGGCAGGCAACACTGAAGCTTTCTTT | CASSLAGNTEAFF
TRBJ1-1 | TRBD1 | TRBV7-9 | TGTGCCAGCCACGGACAGGGACGTAACACTGAAGCTTTCTTT | CASHGQGRNTEAFF
TRBJ1-2 | TRBD1 | TRBV14 | TGTGCCAGCAGCCAAGTAGGGACAGCCTATGGCTACACCTTC | CASSQVGTAYGYTF
TRBJ1-2 | . | TRBV5-1 | TGCGCCAGCAGGGGGCAAAGTGGCTACACCTTC | CASRGQSGYTF
TRBJ2-7 | . | TRBV6-6 | TGTGCCAGCAGTTACTCGAATGGGGGGGCCGGGCAGTACTTC | CASSYSNGGAGQYF
TRBJ1-1 | . | TRBV18 | TGTGCCAGCTCACCAGCCAGCCGACTTAACACTGAAGCTTTCTTT | CASSPASRLNTEAFF
TRBJ2-7 | . | TRBV5-4 | TGTGCCAGCAGCTCCGGGTACGAGCAGTACTTC | CASSSGYEQYF
TRBJ2-7 | . | TRBV28 | TGTGCCAGCAGTGCCCGGGACGAGCAGTACTTC | CASSARDEQYF